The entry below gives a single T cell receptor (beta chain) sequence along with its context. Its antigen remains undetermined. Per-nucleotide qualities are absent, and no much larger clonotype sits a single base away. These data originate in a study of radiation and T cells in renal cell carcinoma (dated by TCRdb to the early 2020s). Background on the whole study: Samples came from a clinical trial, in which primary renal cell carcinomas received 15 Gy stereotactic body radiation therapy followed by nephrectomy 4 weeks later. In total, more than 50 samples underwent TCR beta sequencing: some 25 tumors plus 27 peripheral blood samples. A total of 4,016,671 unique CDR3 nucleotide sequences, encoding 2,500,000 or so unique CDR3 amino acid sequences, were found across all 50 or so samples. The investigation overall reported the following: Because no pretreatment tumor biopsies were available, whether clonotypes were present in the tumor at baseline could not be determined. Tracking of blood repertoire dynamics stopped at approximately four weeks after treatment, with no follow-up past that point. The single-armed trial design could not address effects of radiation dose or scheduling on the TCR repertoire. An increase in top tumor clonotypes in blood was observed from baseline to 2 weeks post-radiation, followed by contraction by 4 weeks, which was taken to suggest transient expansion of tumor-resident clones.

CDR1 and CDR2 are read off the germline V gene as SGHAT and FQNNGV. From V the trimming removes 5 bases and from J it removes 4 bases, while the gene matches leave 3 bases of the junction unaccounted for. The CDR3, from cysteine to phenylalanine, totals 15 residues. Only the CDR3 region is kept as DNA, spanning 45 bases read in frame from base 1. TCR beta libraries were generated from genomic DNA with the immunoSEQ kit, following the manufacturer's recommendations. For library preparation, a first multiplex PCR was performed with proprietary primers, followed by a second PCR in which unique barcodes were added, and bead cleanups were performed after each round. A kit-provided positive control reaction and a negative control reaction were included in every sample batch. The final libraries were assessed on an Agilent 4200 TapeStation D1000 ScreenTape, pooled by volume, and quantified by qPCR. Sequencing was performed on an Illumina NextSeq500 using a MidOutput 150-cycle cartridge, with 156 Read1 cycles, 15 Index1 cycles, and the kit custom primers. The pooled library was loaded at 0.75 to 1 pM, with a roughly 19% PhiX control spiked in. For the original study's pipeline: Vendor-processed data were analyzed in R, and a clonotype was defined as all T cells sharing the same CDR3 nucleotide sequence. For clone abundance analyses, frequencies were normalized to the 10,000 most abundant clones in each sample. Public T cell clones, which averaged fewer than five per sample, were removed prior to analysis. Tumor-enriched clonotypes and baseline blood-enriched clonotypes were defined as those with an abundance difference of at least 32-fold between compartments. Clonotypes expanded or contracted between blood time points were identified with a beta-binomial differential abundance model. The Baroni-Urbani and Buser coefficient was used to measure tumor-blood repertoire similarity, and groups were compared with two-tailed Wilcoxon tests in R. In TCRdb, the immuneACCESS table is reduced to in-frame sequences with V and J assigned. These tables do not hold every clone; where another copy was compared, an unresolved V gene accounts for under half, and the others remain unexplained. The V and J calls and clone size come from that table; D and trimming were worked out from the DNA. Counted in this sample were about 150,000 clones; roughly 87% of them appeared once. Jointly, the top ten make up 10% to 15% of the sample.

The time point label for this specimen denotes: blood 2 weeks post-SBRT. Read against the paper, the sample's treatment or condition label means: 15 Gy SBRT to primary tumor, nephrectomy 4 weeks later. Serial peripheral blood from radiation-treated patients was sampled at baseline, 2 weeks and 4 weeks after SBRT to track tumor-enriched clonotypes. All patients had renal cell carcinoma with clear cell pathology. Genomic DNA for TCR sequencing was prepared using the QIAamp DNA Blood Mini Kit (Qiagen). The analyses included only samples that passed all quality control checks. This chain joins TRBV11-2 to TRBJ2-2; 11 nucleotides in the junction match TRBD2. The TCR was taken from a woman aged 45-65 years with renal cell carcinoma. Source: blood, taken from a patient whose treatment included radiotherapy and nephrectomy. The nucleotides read TGTGCCAGCAGCCCAGGACTAGCGGGCACCGGGGAGCTGTTTTTT. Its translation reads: CASSPGLAGTGELFF. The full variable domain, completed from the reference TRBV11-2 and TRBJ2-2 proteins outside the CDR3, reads EAGVAQSPRYKIIEKRQSVAFWCNPISGHATLYWYQQILGQGPKLLIQFQNNGVVDDSQLPKDRFSAERLKGVDSTLKIQPAKLEDSAVYLCASSPGLAGTGELFFGEGSRLTVL.